These 11 T cell receptor beta chains came from one sample sequenced in a study of T-cell reconstitution after alpha-beta-depleted transplantation in children. Preparation of the TCRbeta library was carried out with unique molecular identifiers. TCRdb processed the PCR reads anew with MiXCR; each CDR3 protein has one entry. The repertoire consists of under 350,000 distinct CDR3 sequences, with 9.9% occurring once and the leading ten covering around a tenth. This material consisted of PBMCs from the stem cell graft donor, taken from the stem cell graft. The origin of the receptors is a human donor who donated a stem cell graft to a child with SCID.

This clonotype appeared many times. The chain joins TRBV4-1 to TRBJ1-2; D might be TRBD1 (6 bases). Germline loops: CDR1 MGHRA, CDR2 YSYEKL. The V and J ends lost 0 bases and 4 bases respectively, with 15 bases between them. The CDR3 is 16 amino acids. CDR3 residues: CASSQDTAGATYGYTF. CDR3 nucleotides: TGCGCCAGCAGCCAAGATACGGCAGGGGCGACCTATGGCTACACCTTC.

This clonotype was picked up a small number of times. The CDR3 here is CASSTAGTGKTRLSYEQYF. The CDR3 region has the DNA TGTGCCAGCAGCACAGCCGGGACAGGGAAGACTAGGTTATCCTACGAGCAGTACTTC. The chain links TRBV11-2 to TRBJ2-7; 9 bases align to TRBD1. V was clipped by 5 bases and J by 1 base; unmatched bases: 18. The CDR3 is 19 amino acids. Germline V lookup: CDR1 SGHAT, CDR2 FQNNGV. Combining the CDR3 with reference TRBV11-2 and TRBJ2-7 gives the whole variable domain EAGVAQSPRYKIIEKRQSVAFWCNPISGHATLYWYQQILGQGPKLLIQFQNNGVVDDSQLPKDRFSAERLKGVDSTLKIQPAKLEDSAVYLCASSTAGTGKTRLSYEQYFGPGTRLTVT.

The sample holds a few counts of this clonotype. The genes are TRBV5-4 and TRBJ1-1, with D perhaps matching TRBD1 (6 bases). Germline V CDR1 and CDR2: SGHNT, YYREEE (reference sequence). The CDR3 is 16 amino acids. Deletions cut 6 bases from V and 3 bases from J, with 21 bases between. The CDR3 DNA sequence: TGTGCCAGCACTGCCGCCACGGGGGGCGGTTACACTGAAGCTTTCTTT. Translating it yields CASTAATGGGYTEAFF.

This clonotype has a count of ten or more. CDR3 nucleotide sequence: TGCAGTGCTCCCAACCCCCCGGGACAGGGGGCGGGGTACACTGAAGCTTTCTTT. It translates to CSAPNPPGQGAGYTEAFF. This chain links TRBV20-1 with TRBJ1-1; 12 nucleotides align to TRBD1. CDR3 length: 18 amino acids. Germline CDR1 DFQATT, CDR2 SNEGSKA (reference sequence). The J segment lost 3 bases and the V segment lost 5 bases, leaving 16 bases of the junction unmatched.

This clonotype came up a few times. This chain uses TRBV27 with TRBJ2-7; D is possibly TRBD1 or TRBD2 (5 bases each). Trimming stripped 5 bases from V and 3 bases from J, with 17 bases between. The germline V gene encodes CDR1 MNHEY and CDR2 SMNVEV (reference sequence). The CDR3 has 15 amino acids. CDR3 bases: TGTGCCAGCAGTCCCGGGACCTCACTTCTCTACGAGCAGTACTTC. Residues: CASSPGTSLLYEQYF.

There are a few counts of this clonotype. The chain couples TRBV29-1 to TRBJ2-2; 9 positions agree with TRBD1. Germline CDR1 SQVTM, CDR2 ANQGSEA. The CDR3 spans 14 residues. Trimming removed 6 bases from V and 5 bases from J; junction bases left unmatched: 7. The CDR3 bases are TGCAGCGTCCGCCGGGACAGGGATACCGGGGAGCTGTTTTTT. Translating it yields CSVRRDRDTGELFF.

The V and J genes are TRBV27 and TRBJ1-1; tentatively, D is TRBD1 (6 bases). CDR1 is MNHEY, CDR2 SMNVEV, per germline (reference sequence). Trimming shortened V by 1 base and J by 5 bases, and 8 bases separated the two germline ends. The CDR3 consists of 13 residues. The CDR3 nucleotides read TGTGCCAGCAGTTTATATCAGGGGACTGAAGCTTTCTTT. The encoded protein is CASSLYQGTEAFF.

V and J are TRBV20-1 and TRBJ1-1, with unresolved D. Trimming removed 6 bases at V and 0 bases at J, with 11 bases between. The germline CDR1 and CDR2 sequences are DFQATT and SNEGSKA (reference sequence). This CDR3 has 13 amino acids. This CDR3 is CSALWPLNTEAFF. CDR3 in DNA: TGCAGTGCCCTCTGGCCGCTGAACACTGAAGCTTTCTTT.

Only a few counts were recorded for this clonotype. This rearrangement joins TRBV4-1 to TRBJ2-7; 8 bases align to TRBD1. CDR1 is MGHRA and CDR2 is YSYEKL in the germline V gene. The CDR3 consists of 15 residues. Trimming at V came to 1 base and at J to 7 bases, leaving 9 bases not matched to a gene. CDR3 DNA sequence: TGCGCCAGCAGCCAAGCCGGGACAGGCGGGCGGGAGCAGTACTTC. Translation: CASSQAGTGGREQYF.

V is TRBV12-3 or TRBV12-4 and J is TRBJ2-7; D is ambiguous. This CDR3 has 14 residues. Trimming shortened V by 7 bases and J by 7 bases, and 20 bases separated the two germline ends. The CDR3 protein is CASTFNGVPGEQYF. In nucleotides, the CDR3 is TGTGCCAGCACTTTCAATGGGGTACCTGGGGAGCAGTACTTC.

The sample holds a few counts of this clonotype. The CDR3, as DNA: TGCAGTGCTAGAGATGGGGCAGGGGTGATCAATCAGCCCCAGCATTTT. The encoded protein is CSARDGAGVINQPQHF. The chain recombines TRBV20-1 with TRBJ1-5; D is possibly TRBD1 (6 bases). Trimming shortened V by 0 bases and J by 3 bases, and 15 bases separated the two germline ends. The CDR3 has 16 amino acids. Germline CDR1 DFQATT, CDR2 SNEGSKA (reference sequence).